These T cell receptor beta chains were read from a single sample in a study of long-term antiretroviral therapy in people with HIV. Profiling relied on immunoSEQ multiplex PCR, and the TCRdb table lists in-frame clones only, not all of them. The sample carries 20,000 or so clones, roughly 72% recorded once. Sequencing was performed on unsorted PBMCs, taken 2.2 years after starting antiretroviral therapy. These TCRs come from a man over 45 with HIV. Both conserved end residues are part of each CDR3. Fields, in order: J gene, clone size, D gene, V gene, CDR3 DNA, CDR3 protein. A D gene is named only where the DNA matches it firmly. Clone size, where shown, is once, few, many, or a class for clones that have expanded.

TRBJ2-3 | few | NA | TRBV9 | TGTGCCAGCAGCGTAGATGGGGTCATGGGGCAGAGCACAGATACGCAGTATTTT | CASSVDGVMGQSTDTQYF
TRBJ2-7 | few | NA | TRBV2 | TGTGCCAGCAGTCGGACAGATTTCTACGAGCAGTACTTC | CASSRTDFYEQYF
TRBJ2-3 | NA | TRBD2 | TRBV4-3 | TGCGCCAGCAGCCAAGTAATCCCGGGGGGAGGACCCACACACTCAGATACGCAGTATTTT | CASSQVIPGGGPTHSDTQYF
TRBJ2-1 | NA | TRBD1 | TRBV7-9 | TGTGCCAGCAGCTTTGGACAGGGCTACCTCAATGAGCAGTTCTTC | CASSFGQGYLNEQFF
TRBJ2-7 | NA | NA | TRBV6-6 | TGTGCCAGCAGTTACTCGAGGGACAATAACGAGCAGTACTTC | CASSYSRDNNEQYF
TRBJ2-5 | NA | NA | TRBV19 | TGTGCCAGTAGTGAGGGGGGTCAAGAGACCCAGTACTTC | CASSEGGQETQYF
TRBJ2-7 | NA | NA | TRBV2 | TGTGCCAGCAGTGACTCCGGCTCCTACGAGCAGTACTTC | CASSDSGSYEQYF
TRBJ2-7 | NA | NA | TRBV6-5 | TGTGCCAGCAGTCCAGAAGGGACCCGAATCTACGAGCAGTACTTC | CASSPEGTRIYEQYF
TRBJ2-5 | NA | NA | TRBV27 | TGTGCCAGCAGTTTATCCCCAGGGGCCGGCCAAGAGACCCAGTACTTC | CASSLSPGAGQETQYF
TRBJ2-1 | NA | NA | TRBV7-9 | TGTGCCAGCAGCCCTAGCGCGGGTGTATGCCTCTTC | CASSPSAGVCLF
TRBJ2-3 | NA | TRBD2 | TRBV29-1 | TGCAGCGTTCGAGGACTAGCGGGAGCCACAGATACGCAGTATTTT | CSVRGLAGATDTQYF
TRBJ2-7 | NA | NA | TRBV7-9 | TGTGCCAGCAGCTTAGCCGGGACGTACTACGAGCAGTACTTC | CASSLAGTYYEQYF
TRBJ1-1 | NA | NA | TRBV5-6 | TGTGCCAGCAGGAGGAGGGATCTGAACACTGAAGCTTTCTTT | CASRRRDLNTEAFF
TRBJ1-6 | few | NA | TRBV5-1 | TGCGCCAGCAGCTCAGGGAACTCCTATAATTCACCCCTCCACTTT | CASSSGNSYNSPLHF
TRBJ2-7 | NA | NA | TRBV6-5 | TGTGCCAGCGGCCCGGACCCCCCTCGTTACGAGCAGTACTTC | CASGPDPPRYEQYF
TRBJ2-7 | NA | NA | TRBV10-3 | TGTGCCATCAGTGACTACGGGGCCCCCAACTCCTACGAGCAGTACTTC | CAISDYGAPNSYEQYF
TRBJ1-1 | few | NA | TRBV7-9 | TGTGCCAGCAGCTTCGGAGAACCTGAAGCTTTCTTT | CASSFGEPEAFF
TRBJ2-5 | NA | NA | TRBV5-6 | TGTGCCAGCAGCTTAAGAGAGACCCAGTACTTC | CASSLRETQYF
TRBJ2-3 | NA | NA | TRBV4-3 | TGCGCCAGCAGCCAAGATCGGGTCACCTACACAGATACGCAGTATTTT | CASSQDRVTYTDTQYF
TRBJ2-7 | NA | TRBD1 | TRBV4-3 | TGCGCCAGCAGCCATTACCGGACAGGGAGCGAGCAGTACTTC | CASSHYRTGSEQYF
TRBJ2-7 | once | NA | TRBV5-1 | TGCGCCAGCAGCGTGCGAGCTTCCTCCTACGAGCAGTACTTC | CASSVRASSYEQYF
TRBJ2-4 | once | NA | TRBV14 | TGTGCCAGCAGCCAAGGCTTGAACATTCAGTACTTC | CASSQGLNIQYF
TRBJ1-1 | NA | NA | TRBV5-1 | TGCGCCAGCAGCCCCCTAACAGGGTTTAGCACTGAAGCTTTCTTT | CASSPLTGFSTEAFF
TRBJ1-4 | few | NA | TRBV6-1 | TGTGCCAGCAGTGAAGCGGGACGGCAATTGGGAAAACTGTTTTTT | CASSEAGRQLGKLFF
TRBJ2-6 | NA | TRBD1 | TRBV7-2 | TGTGCCAGCAGCTTAGTGGGGACAGCTTTATCTGGGGCCAACGTCCTGACTTTC | CASSLVGTALSGANVLTF
TRBJ2-3 | NA | NA | TRBV27 | TGTGCCAGCAGTTTAGGGGCAGGGGCGTCAGATACGCAGTATTTT | CASSLGAGASDTQYF
TRBJ1-4 | NA | NA | TRBV27 | TGTGCCAGCAGTTTAATGGGAAATGAAAAACTGTTTTTT | CASSLMGNEKLFF
TRBJ2-1 | NA | NA | TRBV6-5 | TGTGCCAGCAGTTACTGGCAATCCGACGATGAGCAGTTCTTC | CASSYWQSDDEQFF
TRBJ2-1 | NA | TRBD2 | TRBV4-3 | TGCGCCAGCAGCCAGTTGGAAGCGGGGAGAGCCTACAATGAGCAGTTCTTC | CASSQLEAGRAYNEQFF
TRBJ1-5 | once | NA | TRBV7-6 | TGTGCCAGCAGCTCCCAGGGCAATCAGCCCCAGCATTTT | CASSSQGNQPQHF
TRBJ2-1 | NA | NA | TRBV9 | TGTGCCAGCAGCGAGGGGGGGTCAATCTACAATGAGCAGTTCTTC | CASSEGGSIYNEQFF
TRBJ2-5 | NA | TRBD2 | TRBV4-3 | TGCGCCAGCAGCCAGACGGGACTAGCGGGGCCTTACCAAGAGACCCAGTACTTC | CASSQTGLAGPYQETQYF
TRBJ2-7 | few | NA | TRBV11-2 | TGTGCCAGCAGCTTAGCGGGCAGAGCATGGCTCTCCTACGAGCAGTACTTC | CASSLAGRAWLSYEQYF
TRBJ2-7 | once | NA | TRBV30 | TGTGCCTGGAGTCCGGGCTACGAGCAGTACTTC | CAWSPGYEQYF
TRBJ2-6 | NA | NA | TRBV7-9 | TGTGCCAGCAGCTTGCGGGATTCTGGGGCCAACGTCCTGACTTTC | CASSLRDSGANVLTF
TRBJ1-4 | NA | TRBD1 | TRBV10-3 | TGTGCCATCAGTAAGACAGGGGGCGCGGATGAAAAACTGTTTTTT | CAISKTGGADEKLFF
TRBJ2-7 | NA | TRBD1 | TRBV7-2 | TGTGCCAGCACCCCGGACTGGGGACAGGGGATCTACGAGCAGTACTTC | CASTPDWGQGIYEQYF
TRBJ1-5 | few | NA | TRBV6-5 | TGTGCCAGCAGTTACAGCGGGAGCAATCAGCCCCAGCATTTT | CASSYSGSNQPQHF
TRBJ2-1 | NA | NA | TRBV18 | TGTGCCAGCTCACCTCGAACGTCCGACTACAATGAGCAGTTCTTC | CASSPRTSDYNEQFF
TRBJ1-1 | NA | NA | TRBV7-2 | TGTGCCAGCAGCTTAGCCAGGGGGAACACTGAAGCTTTCTTT | CASSLARGNTEAFF
TRBJ1-5 | once | NA | TRBV7-8 | TGTGCCAGCAGCTTAGCGCCAGTTAATAGCAATCAGCCCCAGCATTTT | CASSLAPVNSNQPQHF
TRBJ2-1 | NA | TRBD1 | TRBV5-8 | TGTGCCAGCAGCTGGGACAGGAGCAATGAGCAGTTCTTC | CASSWDRSNEQFF
TRBJ1-2 | NA | TRBD1 | TRBV27 | TGTGCCAGCAGTTTAAAGAGGGACAGGCTACATGGCTACACCTTC | CASSLKRDRLHGYTF
TRBJ2-3 | NA | NA | TRBV6-4 | TGTGCCAGCATAGGAGGACGGCCCACAGATACGCAGTATTTT | CASIGGRPTDTQYF
TRBJ1-2 | NA | TRBD1 | TRBV30 | TGTGCCTGCCCCGGACAGGGAGCTAACTATGGCTACACCTTC | CACPGQGANYGYTF
TRBJ1-6 | NA | NA | TRBV5-1 | TGCGCCAGCAGCTTGGACTCGGGATTTTCACCCCTCCACTTT | CASSLDSGFSPLHF
TRBJ1-3 | NA | TRBD1 | TRBV7-9 | TGTGCCAGCAGCTTAAGGGACAGGGGAAACACCATATATTTT | CASSLRDRGNTIYF
TRBJ1-2 | few | NA | TRBV18 | TGTGCCAGCTCACCCCCGGACAGTGCTAACTATGGCTACACCTTC | CASSPPDSANYGYTF
TRBJ2-2 | NA | NA | TRBV11-2 | TGTGCCAGCAGCTTAGATATAGGCCAGGGTGCGGCCGGGGAGCTGTTTTTT | CASSLDIGQGAAGELFF
TRBJ2-7 | NA | NA | TRBV6-5 | TGTGCCAGCACCCCTAGCTATTCCCCCTACGAGCAGTACTTC | CASTPSYSPYEQYF
TRBJ2-5 | NA | TRBD1 | TRBV18 | TGTGCCAGCTCAAGGGGACAGGCCTCCTGGGGAGAGACCCAGTACTTC | CASSRGQASWGETQYF
TRBJ1-1 | NA | NA | TRBV7-9 | TGTGCCAGCAGCGCTTCACTCAGGGTACTCCAAAGAAACACTGAAGCTTTCTTT | CASSASLRVLQRNTEAFF
TRBJ1-3 | NA | NA | TRBV4-3 | TGCGCCAGCAGCCAAGAGATCGGGGGGTTTACTGGAAACACCATATATTTT | CASSQEIGGFTGNTIYF
TRBJ1-6 | NA | TRBD1 | TRBV19 | TGTGCCAGTAGTATCTCCGGGACAGGACCTTCACCCCTCCACTTT | CASSISGTGPSPLHF
TRBJ1-5 | NA | NA | TRBV28 | TGTGCCAGCAGTTTCGCGGCTGGGGCTTATCAGCCCCAGCATTTT | CASSFAAGAYQPQHF
TRBJ2-2 | NA | NA | TRBV28 | TGTGCCAGCAGTTCCCCAATTATCGGGGTTACCGGGGAGCTGTTTTTT | CASSSPIIGVTGELFF
TRBJ2-7 | NA | TRBD1 | TRBV28 | TGTGCCAGCAGCCCTCTTGGGACAGGGGGTTCCTACGAGCAGTACTTC | CASSPLGTGGSYEQYF